This T cell receptor beta chain derives from a study of T cell changes during pregnancy in multiple sclerosis. V was cut by 2 bases and J by 13 bases, with 15 bases left in between. CDR1 SGHVS and CDR2 FNYEAQ come from the germline V gene. CDR3 length: 13 amino acids. Sequenced by immunoSEQ multiplex PCR; TCRdb stores in-frame clones only, minus some. The sample holds roughly 64,000 clones; 90% to 97% are singletons and the top ten take 2% to 3%. The sequence derives from a female donor with multiple sclerosis, enrolled in a pregnancy study. The sequenced sample was CD8+ T cells from peripheral blood mononuclear cells, obtained after pregnancy. This sequence joins TRBV7-6 and TRBJ2-1; a weak D match, TRBD2 (5 bases). The CDR3 sequence is CASSLTVDREQFF. The DNA of the CDR3 is TGTGCCAGCAGCTTAACAGTTGACCGGGAACAGTTCTTC.